The source of this T cell receptor (beta chain) is a study of blood T cell repertoires in COVID-19. The CDR3 has 16 amino acids. The germline CDR1 and CDR2 sequences are SGHRS and YFSETQ. Trimming took 5 bases from V and 1 from J, leaving 18 bases between them. Profiling relied on immunoSEQ multiplex PCR, and the TCRdb table lists in-frame clones only, not all of them. The sample lists about 200,000 clones; about 80% were seen once. J is TRBJ1-1 and V is TRBV5-1; D ambiguous. The sample comprised peripheral blood. The receptor was isolated from a human donor with acute or convalescent COVID-19. The donor label of this sample is uncertain. The CDR3 coding sequence is TGCGCCAGCAGTCGCCAGACGGGGAGAGGGAACACTGAAGCTTTCTTT. Its protein is CASSRQTGRGNTEAFF.